The clone carrying this TCR beta chain has a single count. Germline V gene sequence: CDR1 SGHDT, CDR2 YYEEEE. This CDR3 spans 15 amino acids. The V end lost 2 bases, the J end lost 2 bases, and 10 bases lay between the germline ends. Assay: immunoSEQ multiplex PCR; the TCRdb copy retains only in-frame clones and omits some. In the table there are roughly 75,000 clones, around 83% of which are singletons. This sample stems from a study of OX40 agonist ivuxolimab in advanced cancers. The sequences come from CD4+ or CD8+ T cells sorted from blood, collected in a trial of the OX40 agonist ivuxolimab. The V and J genes are TRBV5-6 and TRBJ2-2; tentative D call: TRBD1 (6 bases). This receptor was taken from an adult with an advanced solid tumor such as melanoma, head and neck, liver or kidney cancer. The CDR3 nucleotides read TGTGCCAGCAGCTTTCTGGGGGCCAACACCGGGGAGCTGTTTTTT. This sequence encodes CASSFLGANTGELFF.